The 27 T cell receptor beta chains below all came from one sample that was sequenced in a study of technical replicates of blood from a few donors. Sequenced by immunoSEQ multiplex PCR; TCRdb stores in-frame clones only, minus some. The repertoire holds tens of thousands of clones, with approximately 97% as singletons. Sequenced sample: T cells isolated from PBMCs. The receptors were gathered from a human donor in good health.

The chain is built from TRBV9 and TRBJ2-2; D might be TRBD1 (6 bases). The V gene's germline CDR1 is SGDLS and CDR2 YYNGEE. V dropped 3 bases and J dropped 1 base, with 10 bases sitting between them. The CDR3 runs to 15 residues. The CDR3 protein is CASSARGWNTGELFF. In DNA form, the CDR3 reads TGTGCCAGCAGCGCCAGGGGCTGGAACACCGGGGAGCTGTTTTTT.

The V gene is TRBV19, the J gene TRBJ1-5, with a weak D call TRBD1 (6 bases). This CDR3 spans 14 amino acids. V lost 3 bases and J lost 4, with 10 bases in between. CDR1 LNHDA and CDR2 SQIVND come from the germline V gene (reference sequence). The CDR3 sequence is CASSIRDTNQPQHF. In nucleotides, the CDR3 is TGTGCCAGTAGTATCCGGGACACAAATCAGCCCCAGCATTTT.

The chain couples TRBV5-6 to TRBJ2-1, with D perhaps TRBD2 (5 bases). Trimming removed 3 bases at V and 5 bases at J, with 12 bases between. The CDR3 loop spans 14 amino acids. Germline CDR1 and CDR2: SGHDT and YYEEEE. The DNA of the CDR3 is TGTGCCAGCAGCTGGACTGGGGATAACAATGAGCAGTTCTTC. As protein: CASSWTGDNNEQFF.

The rearrangement joins TRBV5-4 to TRBJ1-1; a weak D match, TRBD1 (6 bases). The V and J ends lost 0 bases and 4 bases respectively, with 10 bases between them. Germline V lookup: CDR1 SGHNT, CDR2 YYREEE (reference sequence). This CDR3 has 14 residues. Here the CDR3 reads CASSLDRGGTEAFF. The DNA of the CDR3 is TGTGCCAGCAGCTTGGATCGAGGGGGCACTGAAGCTTTCTTT.

The chain joins TRBV28 to TRBJ2-7, with TRBD1 matching over 12 bases. CDR1 is MDHEN, CDR2 SYDVKM, per germline. V lost 5 bases and J lost 2; bases outside the gene matches: 4. CDR3 length equals 15 residues. The CDR3 sequence is CASSIGTGGPYEQYF. CDR3 nucleotide sequence: TGTGCCAGCAGTATTGGGACAGGGGGCCCCTACGAGCAGTACTTC.

This chain connects TRBV9 to TRBJ1-4; D not certain. CDR3 length equals 15 residues. Trimming removed 2 bases from V and 8 bases from J, with 16 bases in between. CDR1 SGDLS and CDR2 YYNGEE come from the germline V gene. CDR3 bases: TGTGCCAGCAGCGTCGGGGTTCACTCGGTAGAAAAACTGTTTTTT. Translating gives CASSVGVHSVEKLFF.

This chain joins TRBV6-1 and TRBJ1-1; maybe TRBD1 (5 bases). The CDR3 extends over 16 amino acids. Germline CDR1 reads MNHNS; CDR2 reads SASEGT. Trimming stripped 0 bases from V and 0 bases from J, with 11 bases between. The DNA for the CDR3 is TGTGCCAGCAGTGAAGCTGGGGCAGGGATGAACACTGAAGCTTTCTTT. It is translated as CASSEAGAGMNTEAFF.

V gene TRBV19 combines with J gene TRBJ2-5; possible D gene TRBD1, 6 bases. Germline lookup yields CDR1 LNHDA and CDR2 SQIVND (reference sequence). This CDR3 has 13 residues. V lost 5 bases and J 5 bases, leaving 12 bases between the germline ends. The CDR3 nucleotides are TGTGCCAGTAGTCCTACAGGGTTGGAGACCCAGTACTTC. This translates into CASSPTGLETQYF.

J is TRBJ2-5 and V is TRBV19; 9 nucleotides match TRBD1. The CDR3 is 14 amino acids. V dropped 6 bases and J dropped 2; count of bases not matched to a gene: 4. Germline values: CDR1 LNHDA, CDR2 SQIVND (reference sequence). In nucleotides, the CDR3 is TGTGCCAGTAGACCTGACAGGGGGCAAGAGACCCAGTACTTC. Translated, it gives CASRPDRGQETQYF.

The chain links TRBV28 to TRBJ1-5; D perhaps matches TRBD1 (5 bases). CDR3 length: 13 residues. Trimming took 5 bases from V and 6 from J, leaving 11 bases between them. Germline CDR1 is MDHEN and CDR2 is SYDVKM. The CDR3 DNA reads TGTGCCAGCAGTCTCGGAAGGGGTCAGCCCCAGCATTTT. Translating gives CASSLGRGQPQHF.

V is TRBV28 and J is TRBJ1-1; D is unclear. Germline V gene sequence: CDR1 MDHEN, CDR2 SYDVKM. The CDR3 is made up of 15 amino acids. The V and J ends lost 7 bases and 10 bases respectively, with 25 bases between them. CDR3 loop: CASITTFLARHRAFF. In DNA, the CDR3 is TGTGCCAGCATAACTACATTTTTAGCCCGGCACCGAGCTTTCTTT.

The rearrangement joins TRBV20-1 to TRBJ1-2; D may be TRBD1 (5 bases). V lost 5 bases to trimming and J lost 4 bases, with 8 bases between them. CDR1 is DFQATT and CDR2 is SNEGSKA in the germline V gene (reference sequence). The CDR3 totals 11 residues. The CDR3 reads CSAFDSYGYTF. The CDR3 region has the DNA TGCAGTGCTTTCGACAGCTATGGCTACACCTTC.

The chain has TRBV11-2 and TRBJ1-1; D might be TRBD1 (6 bases). Germline-derived CDR1 and CDR2 are SGHAT and FQNNGV. Trimming left V 1 base short and J 4 bases short, with 13 bases between. The CDR3 length is 15 residues. The CDR3 DNA reads as TGTGCCAGCAGCTTAGGTGACGGACAGATCACTGAAGCTTTCTTT. Translated: CASSLGDGQITEAFF.

The V call is TRBV2, the J call TRBJ2-7; TRBD1 matches 7 bases. Germline CDR1 and CDR2: SNHLY and FYNNEI. This CDR3 is 15 amino acids long. The trim removed 7 bases at V and 4 bases at J, leaving 13 bases unmatched. The CDR3 nucleotides are TGTGCCAGCAAGTCCCCCCCCCAGGGGGTTTACGAGCAGTACTTC. Its protein is CASKSPPQGVYEQYF.

This clone was detected once. This sequence joins TRBV10-3 and TRBJ2-1, with TRBD2 matching over 7 bases. The length of the CDR3 is 15 residues. V trimming: 6 bases; J trimming: 8 bases; junction bases outside the gene matches: 13. CDR1 is ENHRY and CDR2 is SYGVKD in the germline V gene. CDR3 DNA sequence: TGTGCCATCAGCGCCGGGACTACCTTGGGGGATGAGCAGTTCTTC. Its translation is CAISAGTTLGDEQFF.

The chain uses TRBV5-6 and TRBJ2-3; 9 bases agree with TRBD2. Trimming at V came to 4 bases and at J to 5 bases, leaving 17 bases not matched to a gene. CDR3 length equals 18 residues. Germline CDR1 reads SGHDT; CDR2 reads YYEEEE. In DNA form, the CDR3 reads TGTGCCAGCAGCCACTTGGCGGCGGGCGGGAGGGTAAAAGATACGCAGTATTTT. Translating gives CASSHLAAGGRVKDTQYF.

A single count supports this clone. This chain connects TRBV9 to TRBJ1-1, with 7 bases fitting TRBD1. The germline gives CDR1 SGDLS, CDR2 YYNGEE. Trimming took 3 bases from V and 7 from J; bases not matched to a gene: 12. The CDR3 consists of 15 residues. This chain's CDR3 is CASSASTKGQNEAFF. Written as DNA, the CDR3 is TGTGCCAGCAGCGCCTCAACGAAGGGACAGAATGAAGCTTTCTTT.

The CDR3 DNA reads TGTGCCAGCTCACCAACAACAGCCTACGAGCAGTACTTC. Translation: CASSPTTAYEQYF. The chain has TRBV18 and TRBJ2-7; unclear D gene. CDR3 length: 13 amino acids. V was clipped by 2 bases and J by 2 bases, with 7 bases between them. CDR1 and CDR2 from the germline V gene are KGHSH and LQKENI.

As regards this clone: The limits of the CDR3 on the DNA are not certain, so only TCRdb's listed CDR3 is given. The chain uses TRBV21-1 and TRBJ2-3; the table's D call TRBD2 went unverified against the DNA. TRBV21-1 is a pseudogene locus. The CDR3 has 14 amino acids, counting both end residues. The CDR3 region is CASSKEVAVGTQYF.

V gene TRBV6-6 combines with J gene TRBJ2-7; 7 nucleotides agree with TRBD1. Germline V gene lookup returns CDR1 MNHNY and CDR2 SVGAGI (reference sequence). This CDR3 region has 15 residues. V gave up 2 bases and J gave up 2 bases; unmatched junction bases: 6. For the CDR3, the DNA is TGTGCCAGCAGTTACCAGAGACAGGGACCCTACGAGCAGTACTTC. This sequence encodes CASSYQRQGPYEQYF.

The V gene is TRBV6-4, the J gene TRBJ2-6; 8 bases map to TRBD1. After removal of 4 bases from V and 4 bases from J, the junction contained 0 bases not matched to a gene. Per germline, CDR1 MRHNA and CDR2 SNTAGT. The CDR3 length is 14 residues. The CDR3 region has the DNA TGTGCCAGCAGTGGGACAGGGGGGGCCAACGTCCTGACTTTC. Encoded protein: CASSGTGGANVLTF.

The CDR3 DNA is TGTGCCAGTGGACAGGGCTATGGCTACACCTTC. It codes for CASGQGYGYTF. The chain combines TRBV19 with TRBJ1-2; 8 bases align to TRBD1. Germline V gene sequence: CDR1 LNHDA, CDR2 SQIVND (reference sequence). The V gene end was trimmed by 8 bases and the J gene end by 4 bases; junction bases not matched to a gene: 0. There are 11 residues in the CDR3.

This clone was detected once. The rearrangement links TRBV4-1 to TRBJ2-1; 9 nucleotides match TRBD2. J lost 2 bases, V lost 4 bases, and 9 bases had no gene match. The CDR3 consists of 17 residues. Germline CDR1 MGHRA, CDR2 YSYEKL. The CDR3 DNA reads TGCGCCAGCAGCCGCAGCTCTGAGCGGGAGGCCTACAATGAGCAGTTCTTC. As protein: CASSRSSEREAYNEQFF.

CDR3 region: CASSYATSGYNEQFF. In DNA, the CDR3 is TGTGCCAGCAGTTACGCTACTAGCGGGTACAATGAGCAGTTCTTC. The J gene is TRBJ2-1, the V gene TRBV6-5; 9 bases agree with TRBD2. The CDR3 length is 15 residues. V trimming: 2 bases; J trimming: 4 bases; junction bases outside the gene matches: 3. Germline values: CDR1 MNHEY, CDR2 SVGAGI.

V and J are TRBV27 and TRBJ1-2, with D possibly being TRBD1 (5 bases). Germline V gene lookup returns CDR1 MNHEY and CDR2 SMNVEV (reference sequence). Trimming stripped 3 bases from V and 4 bases from J, with 9 bases between. CDR3 length equals 13 residues. The CDR3 DNA reads TGTGCCAGCAGTTTGGGGCCAGTCTATGGCTACACCTTC. Translated: CASSLGPVYGYTF.

V is TRBV27 and J is TRBJ2-2; D call uncertain. Trimming pared 6 bases from V and 0 bases from J, leaving 14 bases between. The CDR3 consists of 16 residues. Per germline, CDR1 MNHEY and CDR2 SMNVEV (reference sequence). The CDR3 bases are TGTGCCAGCAGCCTATACGACTGGACGAACACCGGGGAGCTGTTTTTT. It translates to CASSLYDWTNTGELFF.

The CDR3 spells CASSLVRASGSYEQYF. CDR3 nucleotide sequence: TGTGCCAGCAGCTTAGTTAGGGCTAGCGGGAGTTACGAGCAGTACTTC. This chain joins TRBV11-2 and TRBJ2-7; 10 nucleotides match TRBD2. Germline CDR1 is SGHAT and CDR2 is FQNNGV. The CDR3 totals 16 residues. Unmatched junction bases numbered 7, after V lost 1 base and J lost 4 bases.